The 14 T cell receptor beta chains below were found in one sample sequenced in a study of blood T cell repertoires in COVID-19. TCRdb's copy holds only in-frame clones and misses some; the assay was immunoSEQ multiplex PCR. The table shows 120,000 or so clones, with approximately 74% occurring only once. The sequenced sample consisted of peripheral blood. Every receptor here comes from a man in his 60s with acute or convalescent COVID-19.

The sample holds a few counts of this clone. The J gene is TRBJ1-2, the V gene TRBV5-1, with TRBD1 matching 10 bases. CDR3 size: 17 residues. Losses at the gene ends were 2 bases for V and 0 bases for J; bases not matched to a gene: 7. The V gene's germline CDR1 is SGHRS and CDR2 YFSETQ. The CDR3 sequence is CASSLTRDRGANYGYTF. CDR3 bases: TGCGCCAGCAGCTTAACCCGGGACAGGGGTGCTAACTATGGCTACACCTTC. Full variable domain (rest looked up from reference TRBV5-1 and TRBJ1-2): KAGVTQTPRYLIKTRGQQVTLSCSPISGHRSVSWYQQTPGQGLQFLFEYFSETQRNKGNFPGRFSGRQFSNSRSEMNVSTLELGDSALYLCASSLTRDRGANYGYTFGSGTRLTVV.

The rearrangement links TRBV6-6 to TRBJ1-4; maybe TRBD1 (5 bases). The germline V gene has CDR1 MNHNY and CDR2 SVGAGI (reference sequence). This CDR3 has 16 amino acids. Trimming took off 5 bases at V and 3 bases at J, with 16 bases between the two ends. Here the CDR3 DNA reads TGTGCCAGCAGTCGATTACAGGTCTGGGCTAATGAAAAACTGTTTTTT. Residues: CASSRLQVWANEKLFF.

This clone came up a few times. The genes are TRBV14 and TRBJ2-7, with D possibly TRBD1 on 7 matching bases. Germline assignment: CDR1 SGHDN and CDR2 FVKESK. Trimming took off 6 bases at V and 7 bases at J, with 19 bases between the two ends. This CDR3 contains 14 residues. In DNA form, the CDR3 reads TGTGCCAGCAGGCGTACAGGGGACTCGGGGGAGCAGTACTTC. Translated, it gives CASRRTGDSGEQYF.

The chain links TRBV6-5 to TRBJ1-2, with TRBD1 matching over 7 bases. V was clipped by 10 bases and J by 7 bases; unmatched bases: 6. The CDR3 length is 11 residues. Germline values: CDR1 MNHEY, CDR2 SVGAGI. DNA of the CDR3: TGTGCCACCCGACAGGGTCCTGGCTACACCTTC. Amino acid sequence: CATRQGPGYTF.

J is TRBJ2-1 and V is TRBV2; unclear D gene. Trimming took off 4 bases at V and 9 bases at J, with 13 bases between the two ends. The CDR3 runs to 13 residues. Germline CDR1 SNHLY, CDR2 FYNNEI. This chain's CDR3 is CASSGTVTVEQFF. DNA of the CDR3: TGTGCCAGCAGTGGAACGGTAACGGTTGAGCAGTTCTTC.

The chain links TRBV19 to TRBJ1-6; D is uncertain. V gave up 5 bases and J gave up 9 bases, with 17 bases separating them. Germline CDR1 and CDR2: LNHDA and SQIVND (reference sequence). The CDR3 is 15 amino acids. DNA for the CDR3: TGTGCCAGTAGTCCCTATGGAGGGTCAGGTTCACCCCTCCACTTT. Protein: CASSPYGGSGSPLHF.

There are a few counts of this clone. The rearrangement joins TRBV3-1 (or the pseudogene TRBV3-2) to TRBJ2-7, with D perhaps matching TRBD2 (6 bases). Germline assignment: CDR1 LGHDT and CDR2 YNNKEL (reference sequence). The CDR3 runs to 13 residues. In nucleotides, the CDR3 is TGTGCGGTCGGGGCGGGACGACCCTACGAGCAGTACTTC. It is translated as CAVGAGRPYEQYF.

The chain is built from TRBV2 and TRBJ2-5; a possible D gene is TRBD1 (5 bases). CDR1 is SNHLY, CDR2 FYNNEI, per germline. This CDR3 has 11 amino acids. Trimming took 8 bases from V and 5 from J, leaving 9 bases between them. The chain's CDR3 is CASSNRETQYF. Here the CDR3 DNA reads TGTGCCAGCTCTAACAGGGAGACCCAGTACTTC.

The chain uses TRBV27 and TRBJ2-2; 8 bases are shared with TRBD2. Germline loops: CDR1 MNHEY, CDR2 SMNVEV (reference sequence). CDR3 size: 17 residues. V lost 2 bases to trimming and J lost 3 bases; unmatched junction nucleotides: 8. The CDR3 spells CASSLETGGPDTGELFF. Written as DNA, the CDR3 is TGTGCCAGCAGTTTAGAAACGGGGGGGCCGGACACCGGGGAGCTGTTTTTT.

V usage is TRBV6-5 and J usage is TRBJ1-2, with D possibly TRBD1 on 6 matching bases. This CDR3 is 15 amino acids long. Trimming took 6 bases from V and 6 from J, leaving 20 bases between them. Germline V gives CDR1 MNHEY, CDR2 SVGAGI. CDR3 region: CASRPDRSNGDGYTF. CDR3 DNA sequence: TGTGCCAGCAGACCCGACAGGTCAAACGGGGATGGCTACACCTTC.

J is TRBJ2-7 and V is TRBV5-8; weak D call: TRBD1 (7 bases). Germline V lookup: CDR1 SGHTS, CDR2 YDEGEE. With 10 bases removed from V and 4 bases from J, the gap between germline ends came to 27 bases. This CDR3 comprises 16 residues. The CDR3: CAPAGGGGRPPYEQYF. The DNA for the CDR3 is TGTGCCCCCGCCGGCGGAGGGGGCCGTCCTCCTTACGAGCAGTACTTC.

This clone was recorded once. The chain carries TRBV19 and TRBJ1-2, with 7 nucleotides matching TRBD1. Trimming removed 5 bases from V and 0 bases from J; junction bases left unmatched: 15. The CDR3 covers 18 residues. In germline, CDR1 is LNHDA, CDR2 SQIVND (reference sequence). The CDR3 spells CASSLSKGTASTNYGYTF. The CDR3 DNA reads as TGTGCCAGTAGTCTCTCTAAGGGGACAGCCTCAACTAACTATGGCTACACCTTC. Supplemented by reference TRBV19 and TRBJ1-2, the full variable domain reads DGGITQSPKYLFRKEGQNVTLSCEQNLNHDAMYWYRQDPGQGLRLIYYSQIVNDFQKGDIAEGYSVSREKKESFPLTVTSAQKNPTAFYLCASSLSKGTASTNYGYTFGSGTRLTVV.

In DNA, the CDR3 is TGTGCCAGCAGCCCTAGCGGAGCCAACAATGAGCAGTTCTTC. This sequence encodes CASSPSGANNEQFF. The gene calls are TRBV7-9 and TRBJ2-1, with 7 bases identical to TRBD2. The CDR3 spans 14 residues. The germline V gene has CDR1 SEHNR and CDR2 FQNEAQ (reference sequence). V lost 5 bases, J lost 5 bases, and 6 bases stayed unmatched.

CDR3 protein: CASSQDPRQGGRGRGNEQFF. Here the CDR3 DNA reads TGCGCCAGCAGCCAAGATCCGAGACAGGGTGGAAGGGGACGGGGCAATGAGCAGTTCTTC. The chain recombines TRBV4-1 with TRBJ2-1; 7 nucleotides agree with TRBD1. This CDR3 region has 20 residues. With V trimmed by 0 bases and J by 6 bases, 20 bases remained unmatched. Germline-derived CDR1 and CDR2 are MGHRA and YSYEKL.